What follows is one T cell receptor beta chain and its context. The CDR3 spans 11 residues. The germline CDR1 and CDR2 sequences are SQVTM and ANQGSEA. The V gene lost 0 bases and the J gene lost 10 bases, with 9 bases spanning the gap. The source of the sample is a study of identical twins. Template switching added a universal primer site; cDNA carried unique molecular identifiers. Via MiXCR, TCRdb re-called the 5' RACE reads, giving one row per CDR3 protein. Among 460,000 or so distinct CDR3 sequences listed, 13% to 15% were seen once. The sample was also linked to a second study, of yellow fever vaccine responses in identical twins.

V and J are TRBV29-1 and TRBJ1-1, with D unresolved. Material for sequencing was CD4+ T cells sorted from blood. The TCR originated in a woman in her late teens or twenties in good health. This CDR3 is CSVEDPGLAFF. In DNA form, the CDR3 reads TGCAGCGTTGAAGATCCTGGGTTAGCTTTCTTT.